These 16 T cell receptor beta chains were sequenced from one sample in a study of T cells expressing NK-cell markers. TCRdb reprocessed the 5' RACE reads and reports one entry per CDR3 protein, with no DNA. With a few hundred thousand distinct CDR3 sequences in the sample, the ten largest clones hold approximately 0.42%. The source material was blood T cells: a sorted CD56 or NKG2C T cell subset, CD4+ or CD8+ T cells, or bulk PBMC T cells (not recorded which). These receptor sequences come from a man younger than 35 in good health.

The chain combines TRBV7-9 with TRBJ2-7; TCRdb gives TRBD2 as the D gene, but with no DNA this cannot be confirmed. This CDR3 has 13 amino acids. Germline CDR1 reads SEHNR; CDR2 reads FQNEAQ (reference sequence). The CDR3 sequence is CASSALRLYEQYF.

The genes are TRBV28 and TRBJ1-4; TCRdb lists TRBD1, though no DNA is available to test this call. CDR1 and CDR2 from the germline V gene are MDHEN and SYDVKM. The CDR3 totals 12 residues. CDR3 protein: CASSIGTPKLFF.

The V and J genes are TRBV5-1 and TRBJ2-3; TCRdb's D call of TRBD1 is untestable without DNA. CDR1 and CDR2 from the germline V gene are SGHRS and YFSETQ. The CDR3 loop spans 13 amino acids. The CDR3 loop reads CASSTDQGDTQYF.

The chain combines TRBV5-4 with TRBJ2-3; TCRdb lists TRBD2, though no DNA is available to test this call. There are 18 residues in the CDR3. CDR1 and CDR2 from the germline V gene are SGHNT and YYREEE (reference sequence). The CDR3 here is CASSLGTSGRQGTDTQYF.

The V gene is TRBV12-3 or TRBV12-4, the J gene TRBJ2-3; the TCRdb D gene call, TRBD1, has no DNA to confirm it. The CDR3 extends over 15 amino acids. The CDR3 reads CASSVMTGVADTQYF.

The genes are TRBV6-5 and TRBJ2-1; TCRdb designates TRBD1, a call that cannot be tested without DNA. Germline CDR1 is MNHEY and CDR2 is SVGAGI. This CDR3 spans 14 amino acids. This CDR3 reads CASSYSLVRGEQFF.

This chain links TRBV24-1 with TRBJ2-1; TCRdb's D call of TRBD1 is untestable without DNA. This CDR3 is built from 14 residues. Germline assignment: CDR1 KGHDR and CDR2 SFDVKD. The CDR3 region is CATSDHRDNNEQFF.

The rearrangement joins TRBV24-1 to TRBJ2-2; TCRdb reports TRBD1, a call that lacks DNA to check it against. The CDR3 runs to 17 residues. Germline V gives CDR1 KGHDR, CDR2 SFDVKD. The CDR3 loop is CATSDPLVGGFAGELFF.

The rearrangement joins TRBV30 to TRBJ2-7; there is no DNA to check the TCRdb D call of TRBD1. The CDR3 covers 15 residues. The germline gives CDR1 GTSNPN, CDR2 SVGIG (reference sequence). The CDR3 loop reads CAWSVMSGGPYEQYF. Based on the CDR3 plus reference TRBV30 and TRBJ2-7, the full variable domain is SQTIHQWPATLVQPVGSPLSLECTVEGTSNPNLYWYRQAAGRGLQLLFYSVGIGQISSEVPQNLSASRPQDRQFILSSKKLLLSDSGFYLCAWSVMSGGPYEQYFGPGTRLTVT.

V and J are TRBV10-3 and TRBJ2-5; TCRdb calls TRBD1, which cannot be checked without DNA. This CDR3 has 14 amino acids. The germline V gene has CDR1 ENHRY and CDR2 SYGVKD. CDR3 protein: CAISAPDRGVTQYF.

V usage is TRBV28 and J usage is TRBJ2-5; TCRdb picks TRBD2, but there is no DNA to check that call. Germline lookup yields CDR1 MDHEN and CDR2 SYDVKM. The CDR3 has 15 residues. Here the CDR3 reads CASSLGTSARETQYF.

The gene calls are TRBV6-5 and TRBJ1-2; the D call from TCRdb, TRBD1, cannot be confirmed without DNA. Germline-derived CDR1 and CDR2 are MNHEY and SVGAGI. The CDR3 spans 13 residues. CDR3 in amino acids: CASSRQGGGGYTF.

The chain employs TRBV12-3 or TRBV12-4 and TRBJ1-2; TCRdb lists TRBD1, though no DNA is available to test this call. This CDR3 spans 16 amino acids. This CDR3 reads CASSPQLRTGELGYTF.

This chain connects TRBV12-3 or TRBV12-4 to TRBJ2-1; checking the TCRdb D call of TRBD2 is not possible without DNA. The CDR3 has 16 amino acids. CDR3 region: CASSSLLAGGPGGGFF.

This chain joins TRBV29-1 and TRBJ2-3. Germline CDR1 SQVTM, CDR2 ANQGSEA. This CDR3 is built from 13 residues. This chain's CDR3 is CSVGGFSADTQYF.

The chain couples TRBV10-1 to TRBJ2-2; TCRdb selects TRBD2, and the lack of DNA leaves this call unchecked. The CDR3 extends over 15 amino acids. Per the germline V gene, CDR1 is WNHNN and CDR2 is SYGVQD (reference sequence). CDR3 loop: CASSDGPAWTGELFF.